The clone carrying this T cell receptor (beta chain) was counted between two and nine times. Its matching antigen is unknown. The sample is drawn from a study of OX40 agonist ivuxolimab in advanced cancers. The wider study: Dose-escalation patients suffered from hepatocellular carcinoma, melanoma, renal cell or head and neck cancer. The study, taken as a whole, reports: Researchers did not establish what antigens the expanded peripheral T cells target.

Using immunoSEQ multiplex PCR, the repertoire was profiled, and TCRdb retains in-frame clones only, with some absent. Of over 75,000 clones in the sample, 85% to 95% are singletons; the top ten hold roughly 2.8%. CDR3 length: 13 amino acids. CDR1 is MNHEY and CDR2 is SMNVEV in the germline V gene (reference sequence). The V and J ends lost 4 bases and 5 bases, in that order; junction bases with no gene match: 2. This clonotype was sampled from an adult with an advanced solid tumor such as melanoma, head and neck, liver or kidney cancer. The genes are TRBV27 and TRBJ2-5, with TRBD1 matching over 9 bases. The sample in question was CD4+ or CD8+ T cells sorted from blood, obtained in a trial of the OX40 agonist ivuxolimab. The CDR3 spells CASSSGQGETQYF. CDR3 coding DNA: TGTGCCAGCAGTTCGGGACAGGGTGAGACCCAGTACTTC.